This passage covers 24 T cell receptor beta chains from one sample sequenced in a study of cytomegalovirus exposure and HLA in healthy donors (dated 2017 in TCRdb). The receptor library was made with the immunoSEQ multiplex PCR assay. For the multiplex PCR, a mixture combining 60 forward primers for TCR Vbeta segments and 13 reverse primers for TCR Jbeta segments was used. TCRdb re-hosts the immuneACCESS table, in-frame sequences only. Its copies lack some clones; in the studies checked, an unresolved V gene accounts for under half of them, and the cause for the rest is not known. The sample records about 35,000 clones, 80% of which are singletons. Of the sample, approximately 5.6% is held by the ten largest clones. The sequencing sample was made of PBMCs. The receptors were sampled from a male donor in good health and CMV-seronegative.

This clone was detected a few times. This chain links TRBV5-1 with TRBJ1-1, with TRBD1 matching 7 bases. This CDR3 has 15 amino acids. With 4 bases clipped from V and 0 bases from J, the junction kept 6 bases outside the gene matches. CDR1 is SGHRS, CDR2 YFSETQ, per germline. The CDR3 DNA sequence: TGCGCCAGCAGCCTGACAGGGCCACTGAACACTGAAGCTTTCTTT. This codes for CASSLTGPLNTEAFF.

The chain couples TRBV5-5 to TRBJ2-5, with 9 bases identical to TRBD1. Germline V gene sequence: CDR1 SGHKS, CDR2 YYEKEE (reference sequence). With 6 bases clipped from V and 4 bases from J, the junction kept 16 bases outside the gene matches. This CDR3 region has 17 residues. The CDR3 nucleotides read TGTGCCAGCACGTATGGGGGGACAGGGTGGGGGCGAGAGACCCAGTACTTC. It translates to CASTYGGTGWGRETQYF.

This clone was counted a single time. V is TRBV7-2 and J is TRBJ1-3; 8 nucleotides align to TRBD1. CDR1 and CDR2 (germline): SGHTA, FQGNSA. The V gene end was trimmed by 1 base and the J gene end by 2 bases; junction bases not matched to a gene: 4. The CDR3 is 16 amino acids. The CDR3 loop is CASSLGGTGTGNTIYF. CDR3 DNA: TGTGCCAGCAGCTTAGGCGGGACAGGAACTGGAAACACCATATATTTT.

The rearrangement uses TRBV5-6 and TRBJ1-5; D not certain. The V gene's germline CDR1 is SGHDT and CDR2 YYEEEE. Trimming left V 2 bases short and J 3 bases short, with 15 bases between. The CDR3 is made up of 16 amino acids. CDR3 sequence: CASSFGSGSVNQPQHF. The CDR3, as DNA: TGTGCCAGCAGCTTCGGGTCGGGTTCCGTCAATCAGCCCCAGCATTTT.

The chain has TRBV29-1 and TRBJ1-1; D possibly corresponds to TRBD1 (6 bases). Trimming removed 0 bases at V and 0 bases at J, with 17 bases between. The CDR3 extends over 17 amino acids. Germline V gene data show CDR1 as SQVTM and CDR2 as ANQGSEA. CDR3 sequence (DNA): TGCAGCGTTGAAGACCGCGGCGGCAGGGGCCTGAACACTGAAGCTTTCTTT. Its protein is CSVEDRGGRGLNTEAFF.

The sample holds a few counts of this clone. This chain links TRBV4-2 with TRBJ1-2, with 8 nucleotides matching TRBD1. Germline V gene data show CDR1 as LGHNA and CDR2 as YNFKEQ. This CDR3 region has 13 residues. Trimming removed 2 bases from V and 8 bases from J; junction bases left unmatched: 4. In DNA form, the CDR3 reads TGTGCCAGCAGCCAACCGGACAGGGAAGGCTACACCTTC. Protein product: CASSQPDREGYTF.

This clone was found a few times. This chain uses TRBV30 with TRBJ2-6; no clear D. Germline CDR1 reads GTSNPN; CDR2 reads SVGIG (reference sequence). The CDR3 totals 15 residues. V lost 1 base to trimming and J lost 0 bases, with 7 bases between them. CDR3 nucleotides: TGTGCCTGGAGTGCATCCAGCTCTGGGGCCAACGTCCTGACTTTC. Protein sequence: CAWSASSSGANVLTF. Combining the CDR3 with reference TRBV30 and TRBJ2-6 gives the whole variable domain SQTIHQWPATLVQPVGSPLSLECTVEGTSNPNLYWYRQAAGRGLQLLFYSVGIGQISSEVPQNLSASRPQDRQFILSSKKLLLSDSGFYLCAWSASSSGANVLTFGAGSRLTVL.

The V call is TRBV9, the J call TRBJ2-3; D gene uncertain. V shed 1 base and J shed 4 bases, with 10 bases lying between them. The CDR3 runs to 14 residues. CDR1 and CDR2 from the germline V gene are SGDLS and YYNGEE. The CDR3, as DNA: TGTGCCAGCAGCGTAAATAGTCGGTCAGATACGCAGTATTTT. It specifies CASSVNSRSDTQYF.

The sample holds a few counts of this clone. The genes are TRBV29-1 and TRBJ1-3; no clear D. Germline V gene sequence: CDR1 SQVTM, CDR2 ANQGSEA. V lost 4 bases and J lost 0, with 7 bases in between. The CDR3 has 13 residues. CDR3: CSVVTGSGNTIYF. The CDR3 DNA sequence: TGCAGCGTTGTCACCGGCTCTGGAAACACCATATATTTT.

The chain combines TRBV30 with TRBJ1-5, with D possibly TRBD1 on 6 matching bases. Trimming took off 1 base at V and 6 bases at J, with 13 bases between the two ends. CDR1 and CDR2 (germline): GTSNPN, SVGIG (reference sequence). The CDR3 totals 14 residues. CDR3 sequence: CAWSAGQPGQPQHF. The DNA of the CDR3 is TGTGCCTGGAGTGCCGGACAGCCCGGTCAGCCCCAGCATTTT. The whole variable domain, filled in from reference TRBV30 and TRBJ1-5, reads SQTIHQWPATLVQPVGSPLSLECTVEGTSNPNLYWYRQAAGRGLQLLFYSVGIGQISSEVPQNLSASRPQDRQFILSSKKLLLSDSGFYLCAWSAGQPGQPQHFGDGTRLSIL.

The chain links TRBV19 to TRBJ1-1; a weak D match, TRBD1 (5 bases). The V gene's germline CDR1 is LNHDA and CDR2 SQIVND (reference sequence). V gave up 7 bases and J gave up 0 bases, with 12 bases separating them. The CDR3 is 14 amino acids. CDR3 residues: CASTWGGMNTEAFF. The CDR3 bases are TGTGCCAGTACCTGGGGCGGCATGAACACTGAAGCTTTCTTT.

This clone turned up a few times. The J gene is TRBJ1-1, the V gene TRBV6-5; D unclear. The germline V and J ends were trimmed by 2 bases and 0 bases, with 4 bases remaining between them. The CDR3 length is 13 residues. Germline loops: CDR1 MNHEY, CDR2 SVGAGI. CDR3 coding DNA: TGTGCCAGCAGTTACGACATGAACACTGAAGCTTTCTTT. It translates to CASSYDMNTEAFF.

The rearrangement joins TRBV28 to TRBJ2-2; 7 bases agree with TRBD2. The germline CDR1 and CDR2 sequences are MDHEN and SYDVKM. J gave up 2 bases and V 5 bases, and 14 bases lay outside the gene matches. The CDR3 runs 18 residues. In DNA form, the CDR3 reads TGTGCCAGCAGTCCTAGGGACTACCGAAGGGCAAACACCGGGGAGCTGTTTTTT. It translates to CASSPRDYRRANTGELFF.

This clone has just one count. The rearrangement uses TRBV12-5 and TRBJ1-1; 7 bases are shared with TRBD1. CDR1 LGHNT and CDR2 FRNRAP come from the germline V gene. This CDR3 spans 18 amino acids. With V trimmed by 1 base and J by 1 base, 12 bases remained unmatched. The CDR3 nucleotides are TGTGCTAGTGGTTTGGAGGGGGCGTTCTCTGGGAAGAACACTGAAGCTTTCTTT. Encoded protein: CASGLEGAFSGKNTEAFF.

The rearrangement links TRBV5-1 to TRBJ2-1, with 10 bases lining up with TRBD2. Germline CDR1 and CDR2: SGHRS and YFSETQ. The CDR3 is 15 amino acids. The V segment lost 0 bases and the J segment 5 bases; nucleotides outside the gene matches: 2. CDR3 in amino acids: CASSLVLAGNNEQFF. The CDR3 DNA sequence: TGCGCCAGCAGCTTGGTACTAGCGGGAAACAATGAGCAGTTCTTC.

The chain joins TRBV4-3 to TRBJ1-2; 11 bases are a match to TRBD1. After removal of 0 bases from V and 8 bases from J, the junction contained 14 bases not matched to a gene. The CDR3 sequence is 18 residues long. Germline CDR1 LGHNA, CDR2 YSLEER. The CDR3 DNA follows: TGCGCCAGCAGCCAAGACTGGATTTCCGGGGACAGGGGGTTCGGCTACACCTTC. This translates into CASSQDWISGDRGFGYTF.

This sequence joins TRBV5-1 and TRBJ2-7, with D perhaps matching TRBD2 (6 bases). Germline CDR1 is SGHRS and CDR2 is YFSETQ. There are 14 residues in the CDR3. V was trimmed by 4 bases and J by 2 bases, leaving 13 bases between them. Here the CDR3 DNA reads TGCGCCAGCAGCGGAGCTGGAGGGCCCTACGAGCAGTACTTC. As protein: CASSGAGGPYEQYF. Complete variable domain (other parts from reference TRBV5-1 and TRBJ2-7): KAGVTQTPRYLIKTRGQQVTLSCSPISGHRSVSWYQQTPGQGLQFLFEYFSETQRNKGNFPGRFSGRQFSNSRSEMNVSTLELGDSALYLCASSGAGGPYEQYFGPGTRLTVT.

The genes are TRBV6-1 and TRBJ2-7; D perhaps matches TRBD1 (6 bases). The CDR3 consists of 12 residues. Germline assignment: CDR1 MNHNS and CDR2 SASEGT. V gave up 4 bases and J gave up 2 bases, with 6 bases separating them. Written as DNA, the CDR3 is TGTGCCAGCAGTGGGACAGCCTACGAGCAGTACTTC. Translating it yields CASSGTAYEQYF.

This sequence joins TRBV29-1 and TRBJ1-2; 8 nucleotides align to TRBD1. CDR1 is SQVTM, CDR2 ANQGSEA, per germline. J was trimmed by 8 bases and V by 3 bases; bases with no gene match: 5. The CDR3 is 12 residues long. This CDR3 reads CSVEGTGLGYTF. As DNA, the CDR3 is TGCAGCGTTGAGGGGACAGGACTCGGCTACACCTTC.

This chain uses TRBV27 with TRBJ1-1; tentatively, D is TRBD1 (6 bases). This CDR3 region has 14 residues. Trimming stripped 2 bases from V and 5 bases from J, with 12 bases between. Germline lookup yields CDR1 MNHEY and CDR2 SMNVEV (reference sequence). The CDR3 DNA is TGTGCCAGCAGTTTACGGCAGGGGCGGACTGAAGCTTTCTTT. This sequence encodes CASSLRQGRTEAFF.

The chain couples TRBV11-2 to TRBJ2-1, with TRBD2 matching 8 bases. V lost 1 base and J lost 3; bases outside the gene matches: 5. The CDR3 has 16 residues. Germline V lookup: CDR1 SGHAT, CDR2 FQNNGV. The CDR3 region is CASSLGGGTSYNEQFF. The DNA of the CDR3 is TGTGCCAGCAGCTTAGGCGGCGGGACTAGCTACAATGAGCAGTTCTTC.

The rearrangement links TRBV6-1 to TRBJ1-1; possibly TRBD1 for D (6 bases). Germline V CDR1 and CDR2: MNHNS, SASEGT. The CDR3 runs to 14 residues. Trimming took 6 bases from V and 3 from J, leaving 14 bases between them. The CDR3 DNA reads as TGTGCCAGCAGAGCTACAGGACAGCACACTGAAGCTTTCTTT. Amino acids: CASRATGQHTEAFF.

CDR3 coding DNA: TGTGCCAGCAGTGACCCTCGAGGGGGGGCGTTATCTGGGGCCAACGTCCTGACTTTC. This translates into CASSDPRGGALSGANVLTF. This rearrangement joins TRBV28 to TRBJ2-6; D is possibly TRBD2 (7 bases). Germline loops: CDR1 MDHEN, CDR2 SYDVKM. The V end lost 5 bases, the J end lost 1 base, and 21 bases lay between the germline ends. The CDR3 runs 19 residues.

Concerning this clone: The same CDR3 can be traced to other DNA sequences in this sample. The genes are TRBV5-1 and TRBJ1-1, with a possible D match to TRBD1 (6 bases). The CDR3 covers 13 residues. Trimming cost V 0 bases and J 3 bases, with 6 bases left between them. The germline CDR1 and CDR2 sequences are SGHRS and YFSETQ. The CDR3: CASSLAGDTEAFF. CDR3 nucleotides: TGCGCCAGCAGCTTGGCAGGGGACACTGAAGCTTTCTTT.